This T cell receptor beta chain is drawn from a study of T cell responses to AZD1222 COVID-19 vaccine. Regarding this clone: Its matching antigen is unknown.

Findings and caveats of the study: Without day 14 samples, only post-peak T cell repertoires were studied.

Sequenced by immunoSEQ multiplex PCR; TCRdb stores in-frame clones only, minus some. The data hold 150,000 to 200,000 clones, with around 89% observed a single time. The CDR3 length is 13 residues. Germline-derived CDR1 and CDR2 are MDHEN and SYDVKM. The germline V and J ends were trimmed by 10 bases and 4 bases, with 16 bases remaining between them. The gene calls are TRBV28 and TRBJ1-1; possible D gene TRBD1, 5 bases. The starting material was peripheral blood, obtained 28 days after the second dose of the MenACWY control vaccine. The receptor was derived from an adult who received the MenACWY meningococcal vaccine as a control. DNA of the CDR3: TGTGCCACGGGTGGGACGCACGGCACTGAAGCTTTCTTT. This translates into CATGGTHGTEAFF.